This passage covers 25 T cell receptor beta chains from one sample sequenced in a study of graft-versus-host responses after intestinal transplantation. The antigens these receptors bind are not known. Clones were sequenced by immunoSEQ multiplex PCR, and TCRdb holds only the in-frame ones, with some missing. Here the sample spans roughly 89,000 clones, around nine tenths being singletons. This sample comprised unstimulated CD4+ T cells sorted from spleen or lymph node cells, obtained before intestinal transplant. Every receptor here comes from a human donor who received an intestinal transplant.

The V gene is TRBV9, the J gene TRBJ1-2; D might be TRBD1 (5 bases). From germline, CDR1 is SGDLS and CDR2 YYNGEE. V was cut by 2 bases and J by 4 bases, with 12 bases left in between. The CDR3 totals 14 residues. CDR3 in DNA: TGTGCCAGCAGCGTCGTCCAGGGTATCTATGGCTACACCTTC. Protein product: CASSVVQGIYGYTF.

V usage is TRBV28 and J usage is TRBJ2-2; D perhaps matches TRBD1 (6 bases). This CDR3 has 15 amino acids. CDR1 and CDR2 from the germline V gene are MDHEN and SYDVKM. The V gene lost 6 bases and the J gene lost 1 base, with 12 bases spanning the gap. Written as DNA, the CDR3 is TGTGCCAGCAGACCACAGGGAAAGAACACCGGGGAGCTGTTTTTT. The encoded protein is CASRPQGKNTGELFF.

The count of this clone is one. V usage is TRBV7-3 and J usage is TRBJ2-2; perhaps TRBD1 as D (5 bases). V lost 6 bases and J 0 bases, leaving 11 bases between the germline ends. Germline values: CDR1 SGHTA, CDR2 FQGTGA. This CDR3 has 15 amino acids. CDR3 loop: CASRPTDANTGELFF. The CDR3 nucleotides are TGTGCCAGCAGACCGACAGATGCGAACACCGGGGAGCTGTTTTTT. The full variable domain, in which reference TRBV7-3 and TRBJ2-2 provide the parts outside the CDR3, is GAGVSQTPSNKVTEKGKYVELRCDPISGHTALYWYRQSLGQGPEFLIYFQGTGAADDSGLPNDRFFAVRPEGSVSTLKIQRTERGDSAVYLCASRPTDANTGELFFGEGSRLTVL.

The chain is built from TRBV27 and TRBJ1-2; 7 nucleotides match TRBD1. After removal of 6 bases from V and 3 bases from J, the junction contained 13 bases not matched to a gene. The germline V gene encodes CDR1 MNHEY and CDR2 SMNVEV (reference sequence). The length of the CDR3 is 16 residues. The CDR3 protein is CASSELGGSVDYGYTF. CDR3 nucleotides: TGTGCCAGCAGCGAACTAGGGGGCTCAGTAGACTATGGCTACACCTTC.

This chain connects TRBV15 to TRBJ1-4; D uncertain. V lost 5 bases and J 7 bases, leaving 11 bases between the germline ends. This CDR3 contains 13 residues. In germline, CDR1 is LNHNV, CDR2 YYDKDF (reference sequence). The CDR3 region has the DNA TGTGCCACCAGCTCCCGGTCTTTTGAAAAACTGTTTTTT. Translating gives CATSSRSFEKLFF.

V gene TRBV5-1 combines with J gene TRBJ1-2; no clear D. The germline V and J ends were trimmed by 1 base and 0 bases, with 7 bases remaining between them. Germline loops: CDR1 SGHRS, CDR2 YFSETQ. The CDR3 contains 14 residues. The CDR3 coding sequence is TGCGCCAGCAGCTTGAGCCCCGCTAACTATGGCTACACCTTC. Translating gives CASSLSPANYGYTF.

The V call is TRBV30, the J call TRBJ1-5; the D is unclear. Germline CDR1 and CDR2: GTSNPN and SVGIG (reference sequence). The CDR3 runs to 14 residues. Trimming took off 8 bases at V and 5 bases at J, with 19 bases between the two ends. In DNA form, the CDR3 reads TGTGCCGGGTTCGTGAGGTATGACGATCAGCCCCAGCATTTT. This translates into CAGFVRYDDQPQHF. The full variable domain, completed using reference TRBV30 and TRBJ1-5, is SQTIHQWPATLVQPVGSPLSLECTVEGTSNPNLYWYRQAAGRGLQLLFYSVGIGQISSEVPQNLSASRPQDRQFILSSKKLLLSDSGFYLCAGFVRYDDQPQHFGDGTRLSIL.

The rearrangement uses TRBV6-5 and TRBJ1-2, with D perhaps TRBD1 (6 bases). This CDR3 region has 16 residues. Per germline, CDR1 MNHEY and CDR2 SVGAGI. Trimming left V 2 bases short and J 2 bases short, with 15 bases between. The CDR3 region is CASSYGTSFPNYGYTF. The CDR3 nucleotides read TGTGCCAGCAGTTACGGGACATCTTTCCCGAACTATGGCTACACCTTC.

The DNA of the CDR3 is TGTGCCAGCAACCAAGGGGCAGGGGAGAGTATAACTGAAGCTTTCTTT. Encoded protein: CASNQGAGESITEAFF. The rearrangement joins TRBV11-3 to TRBJ1-1; a weak D match, TRBD1 (6 bases). The V gene lost 7 bases and the J gene lost 5 bases, with 23 bases spanning the gap. Germline V gives CDR1 SGHNT, CDR2 YENEEA. This CDR3 spans 16 amino acids.

V is TRBV7-9 and J is TRBJ2-5, with 8 bases identical to TRBD2. CDR1 and CDR2 (germline): SEHNR, FQNEAQ (reference sequence). The CDR3 covers 17 residues. Losses at the gene ends were 1 base for V and 4 bases for J; bases not matched to a gene: 11. This chain's CDR3 is CASSLGAGGASTETQYF. DNA of the CDR3: TGTGCCAGCAGCTTAGGAGCCGGGGGGGCTTCAACAGAGACCCAGTACTTC.

The rearrangement uses TRBV10-2 and TRBJ2-5; TRBD1 matches 10 bases. The DNA matches TRBJ2-7 better at its end, which makes the J call doubtful. The CDR3 totals 14 residues. Germline V gene data show CDR1 as WSHSY and CDR2 as SAAADI. CDR3 in DNA: TGCGCCAGCACCACGGGACAGGGGAGTTACGAGCAGTACTTC. Its protein product is CASTTGQGSYEQYF.

This CDR3 reads CASSRVAGGTYEQYF. The CDR3 DNA reads TGTGCCAGCAGCCGAGTAGCGGGAGGGACCTACGAGCAGTACTTC. The chain carries TRBV4-2 and TRBJ2-7, with 11 bases aligning to TRBD2. Trimming cost V 4 bases and J 2 bases; bases outside gene matches: 4. CDR3 length: 15 residues. The germline CDR1 and CDR2 sequences are LGHNA and YNFKEQ.

This chain's CDR3 is CAWSGGLAGGPYEQFF. CDR3 in DNA: TGTGCCTGGAGTGGGGGACTAGCGGGGGGGCCGTATGAGCAGTTCTTC. The chain links TRBV30 to TRBJ2-1; 16 positions match TRBD2. V gave up 1 base and J gave up 8 bases; unmatched junction bases: 5. This CDR3 has 16 residues. Germline V gene lookup returns CDR1 GTSNPN and CDR2 SVGIG (reference sequence). Full variable domain (rest looked up from reference TRBV30 and TRBJ2-1): SQTIHQWPATLVQPVGSPLSLECTVEGTSNPNLYWYRQAAGRGLQLLFYSVGIGQISSEVPQNLSASRPQDRQFILSSKKLLLSDSGFYLCAWSGGLAGGPYEQFFGPGTRLTVL.

This rearrangement joins TRBV4-2 to TRBJ2-3; the match to TRBD2 covers 14 bases. Germline CDR1 and CDR2: LGHNA and YNFKEQ. V lost 1 base, J lost 6 bases, and 15 bases stayed unmatched. The CDR3 contains 20 residues. Here the CDR3 DNA reads TGTGCCAGCAGCCAAGGGGGAGGGGGACTAGCGGGAGATTCGGATGATACGCAGTATTTT. Encoded protein: CASSQGGGGLAGDSDDTQYF.

This clone was seen a single time. The J gene is TRBJ1-1, the V gene TRBV5-1; TRBD1 matches 10 bases. Germline V gene sequence: CDR1 SGHRS, CDR2 YFSETQ. There are 17 residues in the CDR3. V lost 0 bases and J lost 0; bases outside the gene matches: 5. The CDR3 is CASSLEPGQGMNTEAFF. The CDR3 DNA sequence: TGCGCCAGCAGCTTGGAGCCGGGACAGGGGATGAACACTGAAGCTTTCTTT.

The chain carries TRBV28 and TRBJ2-1; D call uncertain. This CDR3 contains 14 residues. Trimming stripped 8 bases from V and 4 bases from J, with 15 bases between. Germline-derived CDR1 and CDR2 are MDHEN and SYDVKM. In DNA form, the CDR3 reads TGTGCCAGCGTCGAGGCAAGACGTTACAATGAGCAGTTCTTC. Its protein product is CASVEARRYNEQFF.

The chain has TRBV30 and TRBJ1-5; 10 bases line up with TRBD1. J was trimmed by 7 bases and V by 7 bases; bases with no gene match: 7. Germline assignment: CDR1 GTSNPN and CDR2 SVGIG (reference sequence). The CDR3 runs 13 residues. The CDR3 is CAYMTGGRQPQHF. The CDR3 nucleotides read TGTGCCTACATGACAGGGGGCAGGCAGCCCCAGCATTTT.

As DNA, the CDR3 is TGCGCCAGCAGCTTAACCTACGGGACTTCTAATGAAAAACTGTTTTTT. Its translation: CASSLTYGTSNEKLFF. The chain is built from TRBV5-1 and TRBJ1-4; TRBD1 is a possible D gene (5 bases). The ends were cut back, 2 bases at V and 3 bases at J, with 14 bases in the middle. Germline V lookup: CDR1 SGHRS, CDR2 YFSETQ. This CDR3 has 16 amino acids.

A single count supports this clone. The chain carries TRBV7-2 and TRBJ1-1; D possibly corresponds to TRBD1 (5 bases). Germline CDR1 SGHTA, CDR2 FQGNSA. V was shortened by 6 bases and J by 5 bases, with 16 bases between the two germline ends. This CDR3 contains 14 residues. CDR3 sequence (DNA): TGTGCCAGCAGTCAAGGGCGGGGGGGAACTGAAGCTTTCTTT. It specifies CASSQGRGGTEAFF. Using reference TRBV7-2 and TRBJ1-1 for the parts outside the CDR3, the full variable domain is GAGVSQSPSNKVTEKGKDVELRCDPISGHTALYWYRQSLGQGLEFLIYFQGNSAPDKSGLPSDRFSAERTGGSVSTLTIQRTQQEDSAVYLCASSQGRGGTEAFFGQGTRLTVV.

The V gene is TRBV9, the J gene TRBJ2-3; D unclear. Germline CDR1 reads SGDLS; CDR2 reads YYNGEE. V lost 4 bases to trimming and J lost 2 bases, with 17 bases between them. CDR3 length equals 16 residues. CDR3 DNA sequence: TGTGCCAGCAGCCTACTTAAGTTGGGCTACACAGATACGCAGTATTTT. Translation: CASSLLKLGYTDTQYF.

This clone was found a few times. The chain is built from TRBV21-1 and TRBJ1-3; TRBD1, the D gene given by the table, was not confirmed from the DNA. TRBV21-1 is termed a pseudogene. The CDR3 is 15 amino acids. The CDR3 region has the DNA TGTGCCAGCAGCTTGTGCCGGGACAAGGGGGACACCATATATTTT. Encoded protein: CASSLCRDKGDTIYF.

V and J are TRBV2 and TRBJ1-2; maybe TRBD1 (5 bases). CDR1 is SNHLY and CDR2 is FYNNEI in the germline V gene. The CDR3 is made up of 13 amino acids. V lost 6 bases and J 2 bases, leaving 10 bases between the germline ends. This CDR3 is CASSLHRNYGYTF. The DNA for the CDR3 is TGTGCCAGCAGCCTACACAGGAACTATGGCTACACCTTC.

This chain connects TRBV27 to TRBJ1-6; no clear D. The length of the CDR3 is 16 residues. The V end lost 3 bases, the J end lost 0 bases, and 9 bases lay between the germline ends. Germline CDR1 reads MNHEY; CDR2 reads SMNVEV (reference sequence). The CDR3 DNA follows: TGTGCCAGCAGTTTGATGGGGAGCTCCTATAATTCACCCCTCCACTTT. This gives the protein CASSLMGSSYNSPLHF.

This chain connects TRBV6-6 to TRBJ1-1; D is uncertain. The CDR3 is 16 residues long. In germline, CDR1 is MNHNY, CDR2 SVGAGI (reference sequence). Trimming removed 2 bases at V and 7 bases at J, with 20 bases between. The CDR3 sequence is CASSYGNSGRSLEAFF. Written as DNA, the CDR3 is TGTGCCAGCAGTTACGGAAACAGCGGCCGGAGTCTTGAAGCTTTCTTT.

This clone was observed once. The chain recombines TRBV7-2 with TRBJ2-1, with D perhaps matching TRBD1 (6 bases). The CDR3 length is 13 residues. The germline V and J ends were trimmed by 5 bases and 2 bases, with 7 bases remaining between them. The germline gives CDR1 SGHTA, CDR2 FQGNSA. As DNA, the CDR3 is TGTGCCAGCAGCAAGGGGGCCTACAATGAGCAGTTCTTC. This gives the protein CASSKGAYNEQFF.